The rows below give T cell receptor beta chains drawn from one sample of a study of blood T cell repertoires in COVID-19. The repertoire was sequenced with immunoSEQ multiplex PCR; TCRdb's copy has only in-frame clones and lacks some. Of 85,000 to 120,000 clones listed, approximately 91% are singletons. The sequencing input was peripheral blood. The receptors derive from a man aged 18 to 35 with acute or convalescent COVID-19. CDR3s include the opening cysteine and the closing phenylalanine or tryptophan. D genes are given only for firm matches.

v_call	j_call	d_call	cdr3_aa	cdr3_nt
TRBV5-4	TRBJ1-2	TRBD1	CASSQQGTYGYTF	TGTGCCAGCAGCCAACAGGGGACCTATGGCTACACCTTC
TRBV5-1	TRBJ2-1	TRBD2	CASSLTSGNGEQFF	TGCGCCAGCAGCTTGACTAGCGGGAATGGTGAGCAGTTCTTC
TRBV29-1	TRBJ2-5	TRBD1	CSVDKGTVLQETQYF	TGCAGCGTTGATAAGGGGACAGTACTCCAAGAGACCCAGTACTTC
TRBV10-3	TRBJ1-1	TRBD1	CAIGGDRNTEAFF	TGTGCCATCGGTGGGGACAGGAACACTGAAGCTTTCTTT
TRBV4-1	TRBJ1-2	.	CASSQGGGELGYTF	TGCGCCAGCAGCCAAGGGGGAGGGGAACTTGGCTACACCTTC
TRBV19	TRBJ2-2	TRBD1	CASSITGDPGELFF	TGTGCCAGTAGTATAACAGGGGACCCCGGGGAGCTGTTTTTT
TRBV19	TRBJ1-5	.	CASSLTDTQPQHF	TGTGCCAGTAGTCTAACAGATACTCAGCCCCAGCATTTT
TRBV6-6	TRBJ2-3	TRBD1	CASRGQGARDTQYF	TGTGCCAGCAGAGGACAGGGGGCTAGAGATACGCAGTATTTT
TRBV18	TRBJ1-1	TRBD1	CASSPDRGNTEAFF	TGTGCCAGCTCACCGGACAGGGGGAACACTGAAGCTTTCTTT
TRBV7-2	TRBJ1-2	.	CASSLSGEYYGYTF	TGTGCCAGCAGCTTATCAGGGGAATACTATGGCTACACCTTC
TRBV5-1	TRBJ2-7	.	CASSRDTYEQYF	TGCGCCAGCAGCCGAGATACCTACGAGCAGTACTTC
TRBV27	TRBJ1-5	.	CASSLTGPWQPQHF	TGTGCCAGCAGTTTAACAGGACCCTGGCAGCCCCAGCATTTT
TRBV6-1	TRBJ1-2	TRBD1	CASSSRQGANYGYTF	TGTGCCAGCAGTTCTCGACAGGGGGCTAACTATGGCTACACCTTC
TRBV19	TRBJ1-1	.	CASSPEVTGDLEAFF	TGTGCCAGTAGTCCCGAAGTGACAGGAGATCTTGAAGCTTTCTTT
TRBV7-9	TRBJ1-1	TRBD1	CASSTHRGLGTEAFF	TGTGCCAGCAGCACGCACAGGGGGCTGGGCACTGAAGCTTTCTTT
TRBV27	TRBJ1-4	.	CASNPQYKGSNEKLFF	TGTGCCAGCAACCCCCAATACAAGGGGTCTAATGAAAAACTGTTTTTT
TRBV19	TRBJ1-5	TRBD1	CASSDATGVNQPQHF	TGTGCCAGTAGTGATGCAACAGGGGTTAATCAGCCCCAGCATTTT
TRBV9	TRBJ2-5	.	CASSVGGAGQETQYF	TGTGCCAGCAGCGTAGGAGGCGCAGGGCAAGAGACCCAGTACTTC
TRBV24-1	TRBJ1-2	.	CATLDKSNNYGYTF	TGTGCCACCCTTGACAAATCAAATAACTATGGCTACACCTTC
TRBV6-5	TRBJ2-6	.	CASSYSGGSGANVLTF	TGTGCCAGCAGTTACTCTGGCGGCTCTGGGGCCAACGTCCTGACTTTC